The rows below give T cell receptor beta chains drawn from one sample of a study of T cell repertoires in cytomegalovirus infection. TCRdb processed the reads anew with MiXCR; each CDR3 protein has one entry. The sample has about 700,000 distinct CDR3 sequences, 30% to 35% seen once. For these TCRs, the target antigens are not known. The input for sequencing was cultured PBMCs, taken from culture after CMV antigen stimulation. These receptors were taken from a human donor in good health (CMV status not recorded). Some clones in this sample may be carry-over from other donors' samples. Each CDR3 is given with its conserved first and last residue. Fields, in order: J gene, clone size, D gene, V gene, CDR3 protein, CDR3 DNA. A D gene is named only where the DNA matches it firmly. A row's size may be missing; if present it is once, few, many or a size class.

J: TRBJ2-1
size: .
D: .
V: TRBV27
CDR3: CASGNRVRDEQFF
DNA: TGTGCCAGCGGGAACAGGGTGAGGGATGAGCAGTTCTTC

J: TRBJ2-3
size: .
D: .
V: TRBV28
CDR3: CASSSARGGEPLGMTQYF
DNA: TGTGCCAGCAGTTCGGCGAGGGGGGGGGAACCGCTGGGAATGACGCAGTATTTT

J: TRBJ1-4
size: many
D: .
V: TRBV7-2
CDR3: CASSFSGNEKLFF
DNA: TGTGCCAGCAGCTTTAGCGGTAATGAAAAACTGTTTTTT

J: TRBJ2-3
size: .
D: TRBD2
V: TRBV6-2/TRBV6-3
CDR3: CASTRLASTDTQYF
DNA: TGTGCCAGCACCAGACTAGCTAGCACAGATACGCAGTATTTT

J: TRBJ2-5
size: few
D: TRBD1
V: TRBV7-9
CDR3: CASSPRRDSQETQYF
DNA: TGTGCCAGCAGCCCGCGTCGGGACAGCCAAGAGACCCAGTACTTC

J: TRBJ1-5
size: many
D: TRBD1
V: TRBV7-9
CDR3: CASSAHQGGSNQPQHF
DNA: TGTGCCAGCAGCGCACACCAGGGGGGTAGCAATCAGCCCCAGCATTTT

J: TRBJ1-1
size: many
D: .
V: TRBV7-2
CDR3: CASSFRGESTEAFF
DNA: TGTGCCAGCAGCTTTCGTGGGGAGAGCACTGAAGCTTTCTTT

J: TRBJ2-7
size: few
D: TRBD2
V: TRBV6-2/TRBV6-3
CDR3: CATSTSLIEQYF
DNA: TGTGCCACCTCGACTAGCCTGATCGAGCAGTACTTC

J: TRBJ2-5
size: .
D: TRBD1
V: TRBV28
CDR3: CASTPPGQGMTQYF
DNA: TGTGCCAGCACTCCCCCGGGACAGGGAATGACCCAGTACTTC

J: TRBJ2-3
size: .
D: TRBD2
V: TRBV5-4
CDR3: CASSPVGTSGSGHTQYF
DNA: TGTGCCAGCAGCCCAGTCGGGACTAGCGGGAGTGGGCATACGCAGTATTTT

J: TRBJ1-1
size: few
D: .
V: TRBV12-3/TRBV12-4
CDR3: CASSLGRLLRAMNTEAFF
DNA: TGTGCCAGCAGTCTCGGACGGCTACTTCGGGCTATGAACACTGAAGCTTTCTTT

J: TRBJ2-1
size: .
D: .
V: TRBV4-1
CDR3: CASSQELQYEQFF
DNA: TGCGCCAGCAGCCAAGAGCTCCAATATGAGCAGTTCTTC

J: TRBJ2-3
size: .
D: .
V: TRBV6-2/TRBV6-3
CDR3: CASSYTHTQYF
DNA: TGTGCCAGCAGTTATACTCATACGCAGTATTTT

J: TRBJ1-3
size: many
D: TRBD1
V: TRBV7-9
CDR3: CASSFISHSGTEGSGNTIYF
DNA: TGTGCCAGCAGCTTCATTTCCCACTCCGGGACAGAAGGCTCTGGAAACACCATATATTTT

J: TRBJ2-5
size: .
D: TRBD2
V: TRBV6-1
CDR3: CASSEYTSGDPYQETQYF
DNA: TGTGCCAGCAGTGAATACACTAGCGGAGACCCTTACCAAGAGACCCAGTACTTC

J: TRBJ1-6
size: .
D: .
V: TRBV7-7
CDR3: CASSRRGAEPLHF
DNA: TGTGCCAGCAGCCGTCGGGGGGCGGAACCCCTCCACTTT

J: TRBJ2-6
size: few
D: TRBD2
V: TRBV7-9
CDR3: CASSSKRGIYSGANVLTF
DNA: TGTGCCAGCAGCTCGAAGCGGGGCATTTACTCTGGGGCCAACGTCCTGACTTTC

J: TRBJ2-5
size: .
D: .
V: TRBV10-3
CDR3: CATRPNRLQETQYF
DNA: TGTGCCACCCGCCCAAACAGGCTGCAAGAGACCCAGTACTTC

J: TRBJ2-5
size: many
D: TRBD2
V: TRBV12-3/TRBV12-4
CDR3: CASRRGTIKTQYF
DNA: TGTGCCAGCAGACGCGGGACTATCAAGACCCAGTACTTC

J: TRBJ1-2
size: .
D: .
V: TRBV5-6
CDR3: CASSSGPNLGYGYTF
DNA: TGTGCCAGCAGTTCCGGGCCCAATCTGGGATATGGCTACACCTTC

J: TRBJ2-7
size: many
D: .
V: TRBV7-9
CDR3: CASSQAAQGVLEQYF
DNA: TGTGCCAGCAGCCAGGCGGCACAAGGTGTGCTCGAGCAGTACTTC

J: TRBJ2-3
size: few
D: .
V: TRBV12-3/TRBV12-4
CDR3: CASTPGPDTDTQYF
DNA: TGTGCCAGCACTCCTGGGCCCGACACAGATACGCAGTATTTT

J: TRBJ2-3
size: few
D: .
V: TRBV6-4
CDR3: CASSPDTSTDTQYF
DNA: TGTGCCAGCAGCCCGGACACCTCGACAGATACGCAGTATTTT

J: TRBJ1-5
size: few
D: TRBD1
V: TRBV20-1
CDR3: CSAREGARSNQPQHF
DNA: TGCAGTGCTAGGGAGGGGGCGCGGAGCAATCAGCCCCAGCATTTT

J: TRBJ1-4
size: .
D: .
V: TRBV4-2
CDR3: CASSQDRGHAEKLFF
DNA: TGTGCCAGCAGCCAAGATCGGGGACACGCCGAAAAACTGTTTTTT

J: TRBJ2-3
size: few
D: TRBD2
V: TRBV7-8
CDR3: CASSQSAGAVDTQYF
DNA: TGTGCCAGCAGCCAGTCAGCGGGAGCGGTAGATACGCAGTATTTT

J: TRBJ1-2
size: .
D: .
V: TRBV27
CDR3: CALENWGYTF
DNA: TGTGCCCTAGAGAACTGGGGCTACACCTTC

J: TRBJ2-3
size: .
D: .
V: TRBV19
CDR3: CASSGLGGTDTQYF
DNA: TGTGCCAGTAGTGGGCTAGGAGGCACAGATACGCAGTATTTT

J: TRBJ1-4
size: many
D: TRBD1
V: TRBV7-2
CDR3: CASSAMPTGSNEKLFF
DNA: TGTGCCAGCAGCGCCATGCCGACAGGGTCTAATGAAAAACTGTTTTTT

J: TRBJ2-5
size: few
D: .
V: TRBV20-1
CDR3: CSARNQETQYF
DNA: TGCAGTGCTAGAAACCAAGAGACCCAGTACTTC

J: TRBJ1-4
size: few
D: .
V: TRBV10-3
CDR3: CAISGDREKLFF
DNA: TGTGCCATCAGTGGGGACCGCGAAAAACTGTTTTTT

J: TRBJ1-5
size: .
D: TRBD1
V: TRBV20-1
CDR3: CSAAKQGVGNQPQHF
DNA: TGCAGCGCCGCTAAACAGGGGGTGGGCAATCAGCCCCAGCATTTT

J: TRBJ2-7
size: .
D: TRBD2
V: TRBV7-8
CDR3: CASSRLATYEQYF
DNA: TGTGCCAGCAGCAGACTAGCCACCTACGAGCAGTACTTC

J: TRBJ1-4
size: .
D: TRBD1
V: TRBV12-3/TRBV12-4
CDR3: CASSLRHRGLLTPATNEKLFF
DNA: TGTGCCAGCAGTCTAAGACACAGGGGGCTCCTAACCCCCGCAACTAATGAAAAACTGTTTTTT

J: TRBJ2-1
size: many
D: .
V: TRBV7-2
CDR3: CASGEQGAYNEQFF
DNA: TGTGCCAGCGGGGAACAGGGTGCCTACAATGAGCAGTTCTTC

J: TRBJ1-3
size: .
D: .
V: TRBV7-9
CDR3: CASSPRTAGHTIYF
DNA: TGTGCCAGCAGCCCCCGGACAGCGGGGCACACCATATATTTT

J: TRBJ1-5
size: .
D: TRBD1
V: TRBV19
CDR3: CASSIDRAINQPQHF
DNA: TGTGCCAGTAGTATTGACAGGGCTATAAATCAGCCCCAGCATTTT

J: TRBJ2-7
size: many
D: TRBD2
V: TRBV12-3/TRBV12-4
CDR3: CASSPTSGGYEQYF
DNA: TGTGCCAGCAGTCCAACTAGCGGGGGCTACGAGCAGTACTTC

J: TRBJ1-1
size: many
D: .
V: TRBV7-2
CDR3: CASSLESGYTEAFF
DNA: TGTGCCAGCAGCTTAGAGAGCGGATACACTGAAGCTTTCTTT

J: TRBJ2-1
size: .
D: TRBD2
V: TRBV20-1
CDR3: CSARVTSGSSDEQFF
DNA: TGCAGTGCTAGAGTTACTAGCGGGAGTAGCGATGAGCAGTTCTTC

J: TRBJ2-3
size: .
D: .
V: TRBV10-3
CDR3: CAMGWDGTDTQYF
DNA: TGTGCCATGGGTTGGGACGGGACAGATACGCAGTATTTT

J: TRBJ1-5
size: few
D: .
V: TRBV27
CDR3: CASSSRDLMGNQPQHF
DNA: TGTGCCAGCAGCTCAAGGGACCTTATGGGGAATCAGCCCCAGCATTTT

J: TRBJ2-3
size: many
D: .
V: TRBV7-2
CDR3: CASSLFRGSTDTQYF
DNA: TGTGCCAGCAGCTTATTCCGGGGGAGCACAGATACGCAGTATTTT

J: TRBJ2-7
size: few
D: TRBD2
V: TRBV6-1
CDR3: CASTVLAGAGEQYF
DNA: TGTGCCAGCACGGTTTTAGCGGGAGCTGGAGAGCAGTACTTC

J: TRBJ2-4
size: .
D: .
V: TRBV7-2
CDR3: CASSLGVDSNIQYF
DNA: TGTGCCAGCAGCTTAGGCGTGGACAGCAACATTCAGTACTTC

J: TRBJ2-1
size: .
D: .
V: TRBV9
CDR3: CASSVTPQAYNEQFF
DNA: TGTGCCAGCAGCGTCACCCCGCAGGCCTACAATGAGCAGTTCTTC

J: TRBJ2-1
size: .
D: .
V: TRBV18
CDR3: CASSPSQTYNEQFF
DNA: TGTGCCAGCTCACCATCACAGACCTACAATGAGCAGTTCTTC

J: TRBJ2-3
size: few
D: TRBD1
V: TRBV7-6
CDR3: CASSNWDLQGDTQYF
DNA: TGTGCCAGCAGCAATTGGGATTTACAGGGGGATACGCAGTATTTT

J: TRBJ2-1
size: few
D: .
V: TRBV12-3/TRBV12-4
CDR3: CASSFPPGTGARNEQFF
DNA: TGTGCCAGCAGTTTCCCCCCCGGGACGGGCGCTAGGAATGAGCAGTTCTTC

J: TRBJ2-2
size: .
D: .
V: TRBV12-3/TRBV12-4
CDR3: CASSSRHGSPGELFF
DNA: TGTGCCAGCAGTTCCCGGCACGGGTCCCCCGGGGAGCTGTTTTTT

J: TRBJ2-6
size: .
D: .
V: TRBV12-3/TRBV12-4
CDR3: CASSLGSITGANVLTF
DNA: TGTGCCAGCAGTTTGGGGAGTATTACTGGGGCCAACGTCCTGACTTTC

J: TRBJ1-1
size: .
D: .
V: TRBV7-2
CDR3: CASIITMNTEAFF
DNA: TGTGCCAGCATAATTACCATGAACACTGAAGCTTTCTTT

J: TRBJ1-3
size: .
D: .
V: TRBV5-6
CDR3: CASSLWIGLNSGNTIYF
DNA: TGTGCCAGCAGCTTGTGGATAGGGCTCAACTCTGGAAACACCATATATTTT